This T cell receptor (beta chain) was recorded in a study of shared clonotypes between healthy human individuals. Study information: Three plates were used per donor for CD4 naive, three for CD4 memory, two for CD8 naive and one for CD8 memory. Whole-study findings and limits: Represented genetic and exposure-history diversity was restricted by having few donors.

As for this clone: Its antigen is undetermined.

Germline CDR1 reads SGHNT; CDR2 reads YENEEA. The V segment lost 3 bases and the J segment 4 bases; nucleotides outside the gene matches: 4. The CDR3 covers 15 residues. Assay used: immunoSEQ multiplex PCR; TCRdb lists only in-frame clones, some missing. The data show roughly 2 million clones, over 85% seen once. Sequencing input: naive CD4+ T cells sorted from blood. Described subset: CD45RA+ positively selected. The origin of this receptor is a man between 18 and 29 years old in good health. The genes are TRBV11-3 and TRBJ2-3; 10 bases are a match to TRBD2. The CDR3 reads CASSFASGSADTQYF. In DNA form, the CDR3 reads TGTGCCAGCAGCTTCGCTAGCGGGAGCGCAGATACGCAGTATTTT.